A single sample gave rise to the 27 T cell receptor beta chains below, sequenced in a study of T cells after yellow fever vaccination. TCRdb ran MiXCR on the 5' RACE reads and lists one entry per CDR3 protein. The table lists more than 250,000 distinct CDR3 sequences, around 6.8% of them singletons. This specimen was PBMCs, taken about 41 days after the first yellow fever vaccination. The receptors here all came from a young man who received the YFV17D yellow fever vaccine.

This clonotype was recorded a few times. V gene TRBV7-1 combines with J gene TRBJ1-2, with TRBD1 matching 7 bases. TRBV7-1 is reported as an ORF; its role is uncertain. The CDR3 sequence is 22 residues long. V shed 3 bases, J shed 0 bases, and the junction held 25 bases outside the gene matches. CDR3 coding DNA: TGTGCCAGCAGCTCCCCGACAGGGTATAGGGACTTTGTCCCAGGGACTAACTATGGCTACACCTTC. Residues: CASSSPTGYRDFVPGTNYGYTF.

Only a few counts were recorded for this clonotype. The V and J genes are TRBV20-1 and TRBJ2-1; 7 bases line up with TRBD2. The V gene end was trimmed by 0 bases and the J gene end by 4 bases; junction bases not matched to a gene: 6. Germline values: CDR1 DFQATT, CDR2 SNEGSKA (reference sequence). This CDR3 has 15 amino acids. CDR3 loop: CSARDMSGVYNEQFF. In DNA form, the CDR3 reads TGCAGTGCTAGAGATATGAGCGGGGTGTACAATGAGCAGTTCTTC.

Notes on this clonotype: One end of the junction fails to match germline, which may point to a read error. This sequence joins TRBV7-2 and TRBJ2-7, with a tentative D call TRBD1 (5 bases). From germline, CDR1 is SGHTA and CDR2 FQGNSA. This CDR3 spans 13 amino acids. The CDR3 loop is CASSTDPDRFRHF. CDR3 nucleotides: TGTGCCAGCAGCACAGACCCCGACAGATTCCGCCACTTC.

This clonotype was observed at least ten times. The chain carries TRBV10-2 and TRBJ2-1, with a possible D match to TRBD2 (7 bases). V lost 3 bases and J lost 6, with 15 bases in between. Germline V lookup: CDR1 WSHSY, CDR2 SAAADI. The CDR3 totals 15 residues. CDR3 residues: CASSDVVGGRNEQFF. CDR3 DNA sequence: TGCGCCAGCAGTGATGTAGTGGGGGGGCGCAATGAGCAGTTCTTC.

This chain uses TRBV5-6 with TRBJ1-5; perhaps TRBD1 as D (5 bases). Germline assignment: CDR1 SGHDT and CDR2 YYEEEE. This CDR3 has 15 residues. V gave up 1 base and J gave up 1 base, with 9 bases separating them. CDR3 bases: TGTGCCAGCAGCTTGAGGGGATCGAGCAATCAGCCCCAGCATTTT. As protein: CASSLRGSSNQPQHF.

In its sample, this clonotype was seen many times. This sequence joins TRBV6-5 and TRBJ2-4; D not resolved. V was trimmed by 2 bases and J by 6 bases, leaving 11 bases between them. CDR1 and CDR2 from the germline V gene are MNHEY and SVGAGI. The CDR3 loop spans 14 amino acids. The CDR3 loop reads CASSYRPSLNIQYF. CDR3 DNA: TGTGCCAGCAGTTACAGGCCAAGCTTAAACATTCAGTACTTC.

This clonotype has only a few counts. This chain uses TRBV27 with TRBJ2-3; TRBD1 matches 7 bases. CDR3 length: 14 amino acids. Germline V gene sequence: CDR1 MNHEY, CDR2 SMNVEV (reference sequence). The trim removed 6 bases at V and 1 base at J, leaving 4 bases unmatched. The CDR3 protein is CASRRGLRTDTQYF. CDR3 bases: TGTGCCAGCAGGAGGGGGCTTCGCACAGATACGCAGTATTTT.

The CDR3 loop is CASSQDNWDSVYEQYF. The CDR3 region has the DNA TGTGCCAGCAGTCAAGACAACTGGGACAGCGTCTACGAGCAGTACTTC. This chain links TRBV7-2 with TRBJ2-7, with TRBD1 matching 7 bases. Germline V gene data show CDR1 as SGHTA and CDR2 as FQGNSA. V was pared by 6 bases and J by 3 bases, with 14 bases of the junction left unmatched. The CDR3 contains 16 residues.

This clonotype was observed a handful of times. The chain links TRBV5-1 to TRBJ1-1, with D possibly TRBD1 on 5 matching bases. Per germline, CDR1 SGHRS and CDR2 YFSETQ. With 6 bases removed from V and 1 base from J, the gap between germline ends came to 10 bases. This CDR3 is 13 amino acids long. The CDR3 region has the DNA TGCGCCAGCAACAACGGGGGGAACACTGAAGCTTTCTTT. This codes for CASNNGGNTEAFF.

This clonotype was counted between two and nine times. CDR3 sequence reads: CSVGDWPRAQYF. CDR3 DNA sequence: TGCAGCGTGGGGGACTGGCCCAGGGCCCAGTACTTC. The V and J genes are TRBV29-1 and TRBJ2-5; D might be TRBD2 (6 bases). Germline CDR1 reads SQVTM; CDR2 reads ANQGSEA. This CDR3 has 12 residues. V lost 6 bases and J lost 9, with 17 bases in between.

This chain links TRBV4-1 with TRBJ1-5, with D possibly TRBD1 on 5 matching bases. Between the trimmed V and J ends, which lost 2 bases and 0 bases, there was a span of 11 bases. The CDR3 consists of 16 residues. Germline assignment: CDR1 MGHRA and CDR2 YSYEKL. CDR3 sequence: CASSQNTGYSNQPQHF. The CDR3 nucleotides are TGCGCCAGCAGCCAAAATACAGGTTATAGCAATCAGCCCCAGCATTTT.

This chain joins TRBV9 and TRBJ2-1; no reliable D call. V was cut by 5 bases and J by 8 bases, with 8 bases left in between. Germline V gene sequence: CDR1 SGDLS, CDR2 YYNGEE. CDR3 size: 11 residues. The CDR3 nucleotides are TGTGCCAGCAGTGCCGAGTATGAGCAGTTCTTC. Protein product: CASSAEYEQFF. The variable domain in full, completed from reference TRBV9 and TRBJ2-1, reads DSGVTQTPKHLITATGQRVTLRCSPRSGDLSVYWYQQSLDQGLQFLIQYYNGEERAKGNILERFSAQQFPDLHSELNLSSLELGDSALYFCASSAEYEQFFGPGTRLTVL.

This chain connects TRBV7-8 to TRBJ2-2; D gene ambiguous. Between the trimmed V and J ends, which lost 5 bases and 6 bases, there was a span of 10 bases. The CDR3 extends over 13 amino acids. Germline V gene lookup returns CDR1 SGHVS and CDR2 FQNEAQ. CDR3 sequence (DNA): TGTGCCAGCAGCCCTATACCGGCCGGGGAGCTGTTTTTT. Translating it yields CASSPIPAGELFF.

This clonotype has ten or more counts. The genes are TRBV4-3 and TRBJ1-1, with no clear D. With 0 bases removed from V and 2 bases from J, the gap between germline ends came to 10 bases. This CDR3 is 15 amino acids long. Looked up from germline, CDR1 is LGHNA and CDR2 is YSLEER. The CDR3 reads CASSQEGLVNTEAFF. CDR3 nucleotide sequence: TGCGCCAGCAGCCAAGAGGGATTGGTCAACACTGAAGCTTTCTTT.

V and J are TRBV12-3 or TRBV12-4 and TRBJ2-3, with 8 positions matching TRBD1. The CDR3 is 15 residues long. J gave up 3 bases and V 5 bases, and 7 bases lay outside the gene matches. Here the CDR3 reads CASSGQGTVTDTQYF. DNA for the CDR3: TGTGCCAGCAGTGGACAGGGCACCGTTACAGATACGCAGTATTTT.

This clonotype was found a few times. The V and J genes are TRBV23-1 and TRBJ2-1, with D possibly matching TRBD1 (7 bases). TRBV23-1 is designated an ORF whose function remains uncertain. V was pared by 0 bases and J by 8 bases, with 17 bases between. The length of the CDR3 is 16 residues. The CDR3 protein is CASSQSPGGGSDEQFF. The CDR3 nucleotides are TGCGCCAGCAGTCAATCTCCAGGGGGAGGAAGCGATGAGCAGTTCTTC.

This clonotype was seen a handful of times. The chain combines TRBV12-3 or TRBV12-4 with TRBJ2-1; 11 nucleotides match TRBD2. This CDR3 spans 15 amino acids. The ends lost 8 bases at V and 6 bases at J; junction bases unmatched: 9. The DNA of the CDR3 is TGTGCCAGCTGCCAAACTAGCGGGGGCATCAATGAGCAGTTCTTC. Translation: CASCQTSGGINEQFF.

This clonotype showed up just a few times. This sequence joins TRBV7-2 and TRBJ2-5; D is possibly TRBD1 (6 bases). From germline, CDR1 is SGHTA and CDR2 FQGNSA. V lost 4 bases and J lost 1, with 13 bases in between. This CDR3 spans 15 amino acids. The CDR3 nucleotides read TGTGCCAGCAGCTCCGGGACAAACTTCCAAGAGACCCAGTACTTC. Amino acids: CASSSGTNFQETQYF.

The chain links TRBV9 to TRBJ2-5, with D unclear. Germline V gene data show CDR1 as SGDLS and CDR2 as YYNGEE. Trimming shortened V by 4 bases and J by 4 bases, and 14 bases separated the two germline ends. This CDR3 has 14 residues. Here the CDR3 reads CASSPRGRLETQYF. The CDR3 DNA is TGTGCCAGCAGCCCCAGAGGCAGGTTAGAGACCCAGTACTTC.

The chain links TRBV5-4 to TRBJ2-7, with D tentatively TRBD1 (6 bases). Germline CDR1 SGHNT, CDR2 YYREEE (reference sequence). Trimming removed 0 bases from V and 3 bases from J, with 10 bases in between. This CDR3 region has 14 residues. The CDR3 DNA sequence: TGTGCCAGCAGCTTGGCTTTACAGGGCTACGAGCAGTACTTC. Translated, it gives CASSLALQGYEQYF.

This clonotype was detected only a few times. The chain couples TRBV9 to TRBJ2-4; D is undetermined. The length of the CDR3 is 16 residues. V was pared by 0 bases and J by 0 bases, with 10 bases between. Germline assignment: CDR1 SGDLS and CDR2 YYNGEE. CDR3 amino acids: CASSVGAELAKNIQYF. The CDR3 coding sequence is TGTGCCAGCAGCGTAGGTGCAGAACTAGCCAAAAACATTCAGTACTTC.

This chain uses TRBV20-1 with TRBJ2-3, with 8 bases that match TRBD2. The length of the CDR3 is 16 residues. Germline V gene lookup returns CDR1 DFQATT and CDR2 SNEGSKA (reference sequence). J lost 6 bases, V lost 5 bases, and 16 bases had no gene match. CDR3 sequence: CSASPPWRGDRDTQYF. In DNA, the CDR3 is TGCAGTGCTTCGCCCCCGTGGCGGGGGGACCGGGATACGCAGTATTTT.

V is TRBV12-3 or TRBV12-4 and J is TRBJ1-1; D may be TRBD1 (6 bases). The CDR3 consists of 18 residues. V was clipped by 5 bases and J by 4 bases, with 26 bases between them. The CDR3, as DNA: TGTGCCAGCAGTACCGTTAATTTGGGGCGGAAAGGGGGCACTGAAGCTTTCTTT. It codes for CASSTVNLGRKGGTEAFF.

The gene calls are TRBV6-1 and TRBJ2-2; 8 bases match TRBD1. Germline V gene sequence: CDR1 MNHNS, CDR2 SASEGT. The CDR3 consists of 14 residues. V was pared by 3 bases and J by 7 bases, with 4 bases of the junction left unmatched. The CDR3 reads CASSETGAVGELFF. CDR3 in DNA: TGTGCCAGCAGTGAGACAGGGGCGGTCGGGGAGCTGTTTTTT.

This clonotype was counted many times. The CDR3 loop reads CASSQEGAGGSYNEQFF. CDR3 nucleotides: TGTGCCAGCAGCCAAGAGGGAGCGGGGGGTTCCTACAATGAGCAGTTCTTC. The chain links TRBV4-2 to TRBJ2-1, with 9 bases aligning to TRBD2. Trimming at V came to 0 bases and at J to 1 base, leaving 4 bases not matched to a gene. The CDR3 contains 17 residues. CDR1 and CDR2 (germline): LGHNA, YNFKEQ.

This clonotype was picked up a small number of times. The chain has TRBV7-2 and TRBJ1-2; tentatively, D is TRBD1 (6 bases). This CDR3 has 15 residues. The V and J ends lost 0 bases and 1 base respectively, with 9 bases between them. Germline V gene lookup returns CDR1 SGHTA and CDR2 FQGNSA. This CDR3 is CASSLAGQLNYGYTF. CDR3 bases: TGTGCCAGCAGCTTAGCCGGACAGCTTAACTATGGCTACACCTTC.

There are a few counts of this clonotype. The V call is TRBV11-2, the J call TRBJ2-1; D gene uncertain. This CDR3 region has 12 residues. V gave up 1 base and J gave up 9 bases, with 7 bases separating them. CDR1 and CDR2 from the germline V gene are SGHAT and FQNNGV. In DNA, the CDR3 is TGTGCCAGCAGCTTAGGGCGGACTGAGCAGTTCTTC. Its protein is CASSLGRTEQFF.